The table lists the clone carrying this T cell receptor beta chain with a count of one. What it recognizes is unknown. The sample is drawn from a study of vaccination and CD4 T cells after COVID-19. Overall study: Convalescent participants consisted of six males and four females, two being Hispanic. The cells in question were stimulated using overlapping spike peptides derived from SARS-CoV-2, HCoV-NL63, HCoV-OC43 and HCoV-229E.

Treatment meaning: roughly 10-day PBMC culture with coronavirus spike peptide pools or control peptides (ViraFEST assay). ViraFEST expanded antigen-specific T cells with peptide pools, then sequenced TCRs. V lost 6 bases, J lost 6 bases, and 11 bases stayed unmatched. Per the germline V gene, CDR1 is MNHEY and CDR2 is SMNVEV (reference sequence). The CDR3 extends over 16 amino acids. The Oncomine TCR Beta short-read assay generated sequence data from the DNA of cultured CD4+ T cells. TCRdb called the PCR reads again in MiXCR, with one record for every CDR3 protein. The sample has around 12,000 distinct CDR3 sequences, 58% seen once.

This receptor was identified in a human donor with COVID-19. The chain combines TRBV27 with TRBJ2-3, with TRBD2 identical over 11 bases. The sequences come from cultured CD4+ T cells from blood, collected after SARS-CoV-2 vaccination. The CDR3 is CASSRGTSGFRDTQYF. The CDR3, as DNA: TGTGCCAGCAGCAGAGGGACTAGCGGCTTTCGGGATACGCAGTATTTT.